The 21 T cell receptor beta chains below all came from one sample that was sequenced in a study of cytomegalovirus exposure and HLA in healthy donors. The PCR ran on 60 Vbeta and 13 Jbeta primers. Clones were read by immunoSEQ multiplex PCR, and TCRdb kept only the in-frame ones, dropping some. Of more than 130,000 clones listed, roughly four fifths are singletons. Sequencing input: PBMCs. These receptors came from a woman in her forties or fifties in good health and CMV-seronegative.

This clone was counted a few times. This rearrangement joins TRBV10-3 to TRBJ1-1; possible D gene TRBD1, 6 bases. CDR1 and CDR2 from the germline V gene are ENHRY and SYGVKD. The V and J ends lost 10 bases and 1 base respectively, with 22 bases between them. The length of the CDR3 is 16 residues. This CDR3 is CASRVRGGVANTEAFF. Here the CDR3 DNA reads TGTGCCAGCAGAGTCAGGGGTGGGGTTGCGAACACTGAAGCTTTCTTT.

The gene calls are TRBV2 and TRBJ2-1, with 10 nucleotides matching TRBD1. Germline V lookup: CDR1 SNHLY, CDR2 FYNNEI. The CDR3 consists of 18 residues. V lost 4 bases, J lost 2 bases, and 11 bases stayed unmatched. The CDR3 is CASSAGTGAPNAYNEQFF. The CDR3, as DNA: TGTGCCAGCAGTGCCGGGACAGGGGCCCCAAACGCCTACAATGAGCAGTTCTTC.

This rearrangement joins TRBV14 to TRBJ1-1, with 9 bases fitting TRBD1. V lost 3 bases to trimming and J lost 3 bases; unmatched junction nucleotides: 5. The CDR3 sequence is 15 residues long. From germline, CDR1 is SGHDN and CDR2 FVKESK. CDR3 nucleotides: TGTGCCAGCAGCCAGGGACAGGGTGGTGACACTGAAGCTTTCTTT. Translating it yields CASSQGQGGDTEAFF.

This clone was picked up a small number of times. This sequence is one base from a far larger clone and is likely a read error. Within the sample, other DNA sequences also encode this same CDR3. The rearrangement joins TRBV5-6 to TRBJ2-7; 7 nucleotides agree with TRBD2. Germline CDR1 SGHDT, CDR2 YYEEEE. The CDR3 is 13 residues long. Trimming at V came to 1 base and at J to 3 bases, leaving 1 base not matched to a gene. The CDR3 loop is CASSLRGSYEQYF. The CDR3 DNA sequence: TGTGCCAGCAGCTTGCGCGGGAGCTACGAGCAGTACTTC.

This chain joins TRBV5-1 and TRBJ2-7, with D possibly TRBD1 on 5 matching bases. V shed 0 bases and J shed 2 bases, with 9 bases lying between them. CDR3 length: 14 residues. CDR1 SGHRS and CDR2 YFSETQ come from the germline V gene. CDR3 amino acids: CASSLDRRTYEQYF. The CDR3 DNA follows: TGCGCCAGCAGCTTGGACAGGAGAACCTACGAGCAGTACTTC.

The chain has TRBV7-2 and TRBJ2-5, with 16 bases fitting TRBD2. CDR1 SGHTA and CDR2 FQGNSA come from the germline V gene. The CDR3 has 16 amino acids. V gave up 5 bases and J gave up 7 bases; unmatched junction bases: 7. CDR3 amino acids: CASSLGGLAGGMTQYF. The CDR3 DNA reads as TGTGCCAGCAGCCTCGGGGGACTAGCGGGGGGGATGACCCAGTACTTC.

The genes are TRBV27 and TRBJ2-1; 7 nucleotides agree with TRBD2. Germline values: CDR1 MNHEY, CDR2 SMNVEV (reference sequence). The CDR3 contains 15 residues. V lost 10 bases, J lost 4 bases, and 13 bases stayed unmatched. CDR3 nucleotides: TGTGCCACCACGCAGGGAGGGGAGGGTTACAATGAGCAGTTCTTC. Translated, it gives CATTQGGEGYNEQFF.

Written as DNA, the CDR3 is TGTGCCAGCAGCCTCGGGGACTACTCCTACGAGCAGTACTTC. Its protein product is CASSLGDYSYEQYF. The chain links TRBV6-5 to TRBJ2-7, with 7 bases identical to TRBD2. This CDR3 has 14 residues. Germline loops: CDR1 MNHEY, CDR2 SVGAGI. V lost 6 bases, J lost 0 bases, and 5 bases stayed unmatched.

This chain uses TRBV7-2 with TRBJ1-5, with D unclear. CDR3 length equals 14 residues. V was pared by 1 base and J by 6 bases, with 10 bases between. Germline V gene lookup returns CDR1 SGHTA and CDR2 FQGNSA. CDR3 protein: CASSLDGSVQPQHF. For the CDR3, the DNA is TGTGCCAGCAGCTTAGATGGTTCAGTTCAGCCCCAGCATTTT.

This clone was counted a few times. The genes are TRBV5-4 and TRBJ1-1; D gene ambiguous. Per germline, CDR1 SGHNT and CDR2 YYREEE (reference sequence). The CDR3 sequence is 12 residues long. The germline V and J ends were trimmed by 1 base and 6 bases, with 7 bases remaining between them. The CDR3 DNA is TGTGCCAGCAGCTTGCGGGAGTCTGAAGCTTTCTTT. It is translated as CASSLRESEAFF.

This clone was detected once. This chain connects TRBV7-8 to TRBJ2-2, with D possibly TRBD1 on 6 matching bases. The V and J ends lost 4 bases and 0 bases respectively, with 15 bases between them. The CDR3 covers 17 residues. The germline V gene encodes CDR1 SGHVS and CDR2 FQNEAQ. CDR3 bases: TGTGCCAGCAGCTGGGCCTGGGGGCCAGCGAACACCGGGGAGCTGTTTTTT. Translated, it gives CASSWAWGPANTGELFF.

This chain uses TRBV5-4 with TRBJ1-1; 7 bases fit TRBD1. The V gene's germline CDR1 is SGHNT and CDR2 YYREEE (reference sequence). The trim removed 4 bases at V and 0 bases at J, leaving 3 bases unmatched. There are 14 residues in the CDR3. CDR3 bases: TGTGCCAGCAGCGAGGGACAGATGAACACTGAAGCTTTCTTT. This encodes CASSEGQMNTEAFF.

J is TRBJ2-3 and V is TRBV5-4; tentatively, D is TRBD2 (6 bases). The V gene's germline CDR1 is SGHNT and CDR2 YYREEE (reference sequence). Trimming pared 3 bases from V and 1 base from J, leaving 9 bases between. The CDR3 is 14 residues long. The CDR3 sequence is CASSWRLGTDTQYF. CDR3 bases: TGTGCCAGCAGCTGGCGACTAGGCACAGATACGCAGTATTTT. The variable domain in full, with the rest retrieved from reference TRBV5-4 and TRBJ2-3, is ETGVTQSPTHLIKTRGQQVTLRCSSQSGHNTVSWYQQALGQGPQFIFQYYREEENGRGNFPPRFSGLQFPNYSSELNVNALELDDSALYLCASSWRLGTDTQYFGPGTRLTVL.

In this sample, this clone turned up a few times. The V and J genes are TRBV4-1 and TRBJ2-6, with 10 bases matching TRBD2. There are 18 residues in the CDR3. Germline-derived CDR1 and CDR2 are MGHRA and YSYEKL. Losses at the gene ends were 4 bases for V and 1 base for J; bases not matched to a gene: 7. The CDR3 sequence: CASSRTGTSASGANVLTF. The DNA for the CDR3 is TGCGCCAGCAGCCGCACCGGGACTAGCGCGTCTGGGGCCAACGTCCTGACTTTC.

This chain connects TRBV28 to TRBJ1-5, with TRBD1 matching over 9 bases. The CDR3 length is 15 residues. Trimming took 5 bases from V and 2 from J; bases not matched to a gene: 4. Germline CDR1 reads MDHEN; CDR2 reads SYDVKM. CDR3 amino acids: CASSRRTGGNQPQHF. The CDR3 DNA reads as TGTGCCAGCAGTCGCCGGACAGGGGGCAATCAGCCCCAGCATTTT.

This chain joins TRBV2 and TRBJ1-1; 7 positions match TRBD1. Per germline, CDR1 SNHLY and CDR2 FYNNEI. The CDR3 is made up of 12 amino acids. Germline trimming cut 10 bases from V and 6 bases from J; bases unmatched to any gene: 8. The CDR3 DNA sequence: TGTGCCACCCTGACAGGGTCGGCTGAAGCTTTCTTT. Its protein product is CATLTGSAEAFF.

The rearrangement uses TRBV7-8 and TRBJ1-5, with a possible D match to TRBD1 (5 bases). Per the germline V gene, CDR1 is SGHVS and CDR2 is FQNEAQ. V lost 1 base and J lost 3, with 10 bases in between. The CDR3 loop spans 15 amino acids. The CDR3 DNA reads as TGTGCCAGCAGCTTAGATCAGGGTTACAATCAGCCCCAGCATTTT. The encoded protein is CASSLDQGYNQPQHF.

This rearrangement joins TRBV27 to TRBJ2-7; TRBD2 matches 9 bases. Germline V gives CDR1 MNHEY, CDR2 SMNVEV (reference sequence). The CDR3 covers 16 residues. The trim removed 6 bases at V and 2 bases at J, leaving 11 bases unmatched. CDR3 protein: CASSLASGGRAYEQYF. The CDR3 DNA follows: TGTGCCAGCAGCCTCGCGAGCGGGGGGCGGGCCTACGAGCAGTACTTC.

A few counts support this clone. The chain is built from TRBV7-9 and TRBJ2-4; 11 bases agree with TRBD2. The J segment lost 8 bases and the V segment lost 5 bases, leaving 14 bases of the junction unmatched. This CDR3 is built from 17 residues. Germline assignment: CDR1 SEHNR and CDR2 FQNEAQ (reference sequence). In DNA, the CDR3 is TGTGCCAGCAGCCAAGATCTTGAGACTAGCGGGGATGACATTCAGTACTTC. Translation gives CASSQDLETSGDDIQYF.

This clone has only one observation. The CDR3 region has the DNA TGTGCCAGTAGCCTTACTAGCGGGGGCCATCAAGAGACCCAGTACTTC. It yields the protein CASSLTSGGHQETQYF. The V gene is TRBV19, the J gene TRBJ2-5; 11 bases match TRBD2. The CDR3 runs to 16 residues. V dropped 6 bases and J dropped 2; count of bases not matched to a gene: 8. Germline CDR1 LNHDA, CDR2 SQIVND (reference sequence).

CDR3 sequence (DNA): TGTGCCAGCAGGGGACAGGGTAAGACTGAAGCTTTCTTT. This translates into CASRGQGKTEAFF. The chain couples TRBV2 to TRBJ1-1; 9 bases are a match to TRBD1. Germline V lookup: CDR1 SNHLY, CDR2 FYNNEI. This CDR3 is 13 amino acids long. Germline trimming cut 6 bases from V and 5 bases from J; bases unmatched to any gene: 4.